This TCR beta chain was sequenced during a study of OX40 agonist ivuxolimab in advanced cancers. Concerning the study at large: Ivuxolimab was a fully human IgG2 agonistic monoclonal antibody targeting the costimulatory receptor OX40 (CD134). Of the 50 or so patients in dose escalation, some 19 had hepatocellular carcinoma, about 15 had melanoma, 9 had renal cell carcinoma and 9 had head and neck cancer. Patients were allowed to have had prior anti-PD-1, anti-PD-L1 or anti-CTLA-4 therapy, and approximately 40% of the dose-escalation patients had been treated with checkpoint inhibitors. The paper reports the monotherapy dose-escalation portion (N of about 51 patients) of the phase I ivuxolimab trial. Intravenous ivuxolimab was administered to patients every 2 weeks at six dose levels: 0.01, 0.1, 0.3, 1.5, 3 and 10 mg/kg. Three dose-escalation patients achieved partial responses, one with hepatocellular carcinoma and two with cutaneous melanoma. The dose-escalation cohort was about 83% male with a mean age of approximately 59 years, ranging from roughly 23 to 85. The purpose of peripheral TCRbeta sequencing was to test whether ivuxolimab changed TCR sequence diversity and led to clonal T-cell expansion.

Clipping removes 2 bases from V and 4 bases from J, with 6 as the unmatched junction base count. Taken from cysteine to phenylalanine, the CDR3 has 15 residues. CDR3 DNA only is kept here, 45 bases in frame from base 1. CDR1 and CDR2, per the germline V gene, are SGDLS and YYNGEE. For sequencing of the TCRbeta CDR3 region, genomic DNA was extracted from the sorted cells. TCRbeta CDR3 regions were sequenced using the immunoSEQ Assay. TCRdb's version of the immuneACCESS table is confined to in-frame rearrangements and falls short of the full clone set. An unresolved V gene accounts for under half of the shortfall where checked; the remainder is of unknown origin. This sample has fewer than 80,000 clones in its table, and more than 65% of those were observed once. The top ten clonotypes cover around 1.1% of the sample. The trial excluded patients who had a history of autoimmune disease or who were on systemic immunosuppression. Peripheral blood for TCR sequencing was drawn from every dose cohort at baseline, at cycle 4 day 1 and at cycle 7 day 1. The samples were taken from a phase I, first-in-human, multicenter, open-label dose-escalation trial of ivuxolimab. Adults with locally advanced or metastatic melanoma, renal cell, hepatocellular, or head and neck squamous cell carcinoma were enrolled in the trial. Before TCR sequencing, CD4+ T cells and CD8+ T cells from peripheral blood were sorted into separate populations.

Regarding this clone: The antigen it binds to is not known. Base qualities were left out, and no much larger clone turns up one base away.

The investigation overall reported the following: Clonal expansion of both CD4+ and CD8+ blood T cells was observed from baseline to week 6 at doses 0.1 to 3.0 mg/kg. In the 0.1-3.0 mg/kg groups, partial responders were among the patients with the lowest normalized peripheral clonal expansion, particularly in CD8+ T cells. Which antigens the clonally expanded peripheral T cells were specific for was not determined. Low levels of normalized T-cell clonal expansion were also shown by some nonresponding patients. After ivuxolimab, expanded clones were on average more numerous among CD8+ T cells than among CD4+ T cells.

The sequence was obtained from an adult with an advanced solid tumor such as melanoma, head and neck, liver or kidney cancer. The source material was CD4+ or CD8+ T cells sorted from blood, sampled in a trial of the OX40 agonist ivuxolimab. The chain is assembled from TRBV9 and TRBJ1-3; 7 central nucleotides agree with TRBD1. The CDR3 reads CASSVDRATGNTIYF. The nucleotide sequence reads TGTGCCAGCAGCGTCGACAGGGCTACCGGAAACACCATATATTTT.